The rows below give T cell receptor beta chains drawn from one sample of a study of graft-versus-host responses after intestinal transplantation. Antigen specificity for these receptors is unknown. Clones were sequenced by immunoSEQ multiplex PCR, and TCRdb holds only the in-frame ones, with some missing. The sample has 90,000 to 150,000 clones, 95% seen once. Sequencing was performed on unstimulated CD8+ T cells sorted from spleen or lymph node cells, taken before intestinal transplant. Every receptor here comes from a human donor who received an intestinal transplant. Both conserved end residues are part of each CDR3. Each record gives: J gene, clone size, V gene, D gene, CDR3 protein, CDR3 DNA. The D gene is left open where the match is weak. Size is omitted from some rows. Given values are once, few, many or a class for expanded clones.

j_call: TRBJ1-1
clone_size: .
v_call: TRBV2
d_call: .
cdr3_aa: CASSRGSYTEAFF
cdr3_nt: TGTGCCAGCAGCCGAGGCAGTTACACTGAAGCTTTCTTT

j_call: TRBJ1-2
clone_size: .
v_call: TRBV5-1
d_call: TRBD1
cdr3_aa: CASSLAGTGGGYTF
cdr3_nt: TGCGCCAGCAGCTTGGCTGGGACAGGTGGCGGCTACACCTTC

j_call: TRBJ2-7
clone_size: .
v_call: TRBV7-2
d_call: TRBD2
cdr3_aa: CASSFGLAGYEQYF
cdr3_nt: TGTGCCAGCAGCTTTGGCCTAGCGGGCTACGAGCAGTACTTC

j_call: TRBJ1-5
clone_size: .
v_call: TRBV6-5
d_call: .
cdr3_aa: CASSRDSNQPQHF
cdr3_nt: TGTGCCAGCAGTCGGGACAGCAATCAGCCCCAGCATTTT

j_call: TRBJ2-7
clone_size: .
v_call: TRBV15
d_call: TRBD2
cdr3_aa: CATSRAAGVGLAGYEQYF
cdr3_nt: TGTGCCACCAGCAGAGCGGCTGGTGTGGGACTAGCGGGTTACGAGCAGTACTTC

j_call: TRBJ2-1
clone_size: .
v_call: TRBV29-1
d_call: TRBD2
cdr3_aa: CSVYASGKVYEQFF
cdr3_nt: TGCAGCGTTTATGCTAGCGGGAAGGTATATGAGCAGTTCTTC

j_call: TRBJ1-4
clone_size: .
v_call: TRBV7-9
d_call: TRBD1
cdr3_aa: CASSQDRSREKLFF
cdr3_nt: TGTGCCAGCAGCCAGGACAGGTCGCGTGAAAAACTGTTTTTT

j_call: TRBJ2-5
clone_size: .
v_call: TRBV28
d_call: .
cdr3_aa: CASSLLRTVPGETQYF
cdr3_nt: TGTGCCAGCAGTTTATTGAGGACAGTGCCGGGGGAGACCCAGTACTTC

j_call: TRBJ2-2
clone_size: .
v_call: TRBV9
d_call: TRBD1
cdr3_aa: CASSVSQGATGELFF
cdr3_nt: TGTGCCAGCAGCGTATCTCAGGGGGCAACCGGGGAGCTGTTTTTT

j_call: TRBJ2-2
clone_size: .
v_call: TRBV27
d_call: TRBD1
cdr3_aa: CASSFYRTGRTGELFF
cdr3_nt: TGTGCCAGCAGTTTTTACAGGACAGGGCGCACCGGGGAGCTGTTTTTT

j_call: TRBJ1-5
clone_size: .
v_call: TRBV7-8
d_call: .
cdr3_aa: CASSYKGGRPQHF
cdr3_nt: TGTGCCAGCAGTTATAAAGGGGGAAGGCCCCAGCATTTT

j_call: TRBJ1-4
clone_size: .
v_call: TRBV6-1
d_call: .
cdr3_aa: CASSVQEKLFF
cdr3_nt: TGTGCCAGCAGTGTACAGGAAAAACTGTTTTTT

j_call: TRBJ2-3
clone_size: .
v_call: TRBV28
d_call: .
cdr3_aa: CASSLQPWLTDTQYF
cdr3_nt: TGTGCCAGCAGTTTACAGCCCTGGCTCACAGATACGCAGTATTTT

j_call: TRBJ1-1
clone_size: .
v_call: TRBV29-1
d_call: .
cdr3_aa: CSGGTPNTEAFF
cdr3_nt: TGCAGCGGTGGGACACCGAACACTGAAGCTTTCTTT

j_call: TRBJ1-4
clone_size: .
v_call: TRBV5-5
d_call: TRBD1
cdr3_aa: CASSLWGQDNEKLFF
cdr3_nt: TGTGCCAGCAGCTTGTGGGGACAGGATAATGAAAAACTGTTTTTT

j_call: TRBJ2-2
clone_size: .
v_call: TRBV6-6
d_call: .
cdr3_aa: CASTLTFPYTGELFF
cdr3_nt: TGTGCCAGCACCCTCACCTTCCCTTACACCGGGGAGCTGTTTTTT

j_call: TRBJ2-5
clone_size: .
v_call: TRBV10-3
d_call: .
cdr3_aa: CAISQRRRTQYF
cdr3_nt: TGTGCCATCTCACAACGGAGGCGGACCCAGTACTTC

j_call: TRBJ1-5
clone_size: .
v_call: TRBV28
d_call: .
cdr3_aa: CASTLGGRGQPQHF
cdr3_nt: TGTGCCAGCACTCTGGGGGGGAGGGGTCAGCCCCAGCATTTT

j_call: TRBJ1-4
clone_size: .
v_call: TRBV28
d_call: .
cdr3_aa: CASSPTGTREKLFF
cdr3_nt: TGTGCCAGCAGCCCTACAGGTACTAGGGAAAAACTGTTTTTT

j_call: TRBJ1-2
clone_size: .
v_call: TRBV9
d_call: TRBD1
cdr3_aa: CASSLHSLQGANGYTF
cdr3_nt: TGTGCCAGCAGCCTCCACTCCCTACAGGGGGCGAATGGCTACACCTTC

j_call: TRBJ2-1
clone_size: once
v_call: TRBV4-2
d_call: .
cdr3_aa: CASSQESLYNEQFF
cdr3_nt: TGTGCCAGCAGCCAAGAGTCTCTATACAATGAGCAGTTCTTC

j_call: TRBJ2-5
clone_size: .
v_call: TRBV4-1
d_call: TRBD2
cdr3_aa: CASSPSLAGDQETQYF
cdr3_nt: TGCGCCAGCAGCCCCTCACTAGCGGGAGATCAAGAGACCCAGTACTTC

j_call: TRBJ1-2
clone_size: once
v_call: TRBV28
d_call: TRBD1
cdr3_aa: CANSGQNYGYTF
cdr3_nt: TGTGCGAACTCGGGACAGAACTATGGCTACACCTTC

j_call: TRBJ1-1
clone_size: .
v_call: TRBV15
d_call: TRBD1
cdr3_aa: CATSGYGTGNPKVAFF
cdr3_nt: TGTGCCACCAGCGGATACGGGACAGGGAACCCGAAGGTAGCTTTCTTT

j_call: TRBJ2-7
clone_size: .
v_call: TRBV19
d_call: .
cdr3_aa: CASSNPGWEQYF
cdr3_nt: TGTGCCAGTAGTAACCCGGGCTGGGAGCAGTACTTC

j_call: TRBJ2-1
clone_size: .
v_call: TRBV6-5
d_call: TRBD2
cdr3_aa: CASSLRAGVSYNEQFF
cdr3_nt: TGTGCCAGCAGTTTAAGAGCGGGAGTGTCCTACAATGAGCAGTTCTTC

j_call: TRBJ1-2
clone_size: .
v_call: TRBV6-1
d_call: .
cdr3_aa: CASSDGGGANYGYTF
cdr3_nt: TGTGCCAGCAGTGACGGGGGCGGGGCTAACTATGGCTACACCTTC

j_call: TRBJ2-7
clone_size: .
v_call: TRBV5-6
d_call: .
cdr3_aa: CASSLPPHGSVYEQYF
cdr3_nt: TGTGCCAGCAGCTTGCCCCCTCACGGCTCGGTCTACGAGCAGTACTTC

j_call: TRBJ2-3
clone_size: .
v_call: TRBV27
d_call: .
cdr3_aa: CASSLWPPHTDTQYF
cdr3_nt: TGTGCCAGCAGTTTATGGCCCCCCCACACAGATACGCAGTATTTT

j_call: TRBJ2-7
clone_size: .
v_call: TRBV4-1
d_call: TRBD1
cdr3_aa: CASSHGTAGYEQYF
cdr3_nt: TGCGCCAGCAGCCACGGGACAGCCGGCTACGAGCAGTACTTC

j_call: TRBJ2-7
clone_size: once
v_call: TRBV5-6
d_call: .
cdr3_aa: CASSLSQDQYF
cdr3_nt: TGTGCCAGCAGCTTGTCACAGGATCAGTACTTC

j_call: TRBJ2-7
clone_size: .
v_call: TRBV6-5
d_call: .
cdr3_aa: CASSTSGAWNEQYF
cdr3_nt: TGTGCCAGCAGTACCTCGGGAGCTTGGAACGAGCAGTACTTC

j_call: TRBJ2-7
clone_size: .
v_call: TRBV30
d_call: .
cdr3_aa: CAWSVDYEQYF
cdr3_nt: TGTGCCTGGAGTGTGGACTACGAGCAGTACTTC

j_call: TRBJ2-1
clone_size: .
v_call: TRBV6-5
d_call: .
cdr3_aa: CASSLSSPDNEQFF
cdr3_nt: TGTGCCAGCAGCTTGTCAAGTCCCGACAATGAGCAGTTCTTC

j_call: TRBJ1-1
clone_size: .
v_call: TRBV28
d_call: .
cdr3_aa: CASSRFRDVDTEAFF
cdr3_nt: TGTGCCAGCAGTCGGTTCCGGGACGTTGACACTGAAGCTTTCTTT

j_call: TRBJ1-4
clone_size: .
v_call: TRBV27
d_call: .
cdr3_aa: CASSLGGAWEKLFF
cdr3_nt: TGTGCCAGCAGTCTGGGGGGGGCTTGGGAAAAACTGTTTTTT

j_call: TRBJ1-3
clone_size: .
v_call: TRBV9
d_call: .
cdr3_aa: CASSQQGSWGNTIYF
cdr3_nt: TGTGCCAGCAGTCAACAGGGTTCATGGGGAAACACCATATATTTT

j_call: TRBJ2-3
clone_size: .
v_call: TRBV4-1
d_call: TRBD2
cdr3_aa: CASSLKREGRGTDTQYF
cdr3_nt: TGCGCCAGCAGCCTGAAGCGGGAGGGCCGTGGCACAGATACGCAGTATTTT

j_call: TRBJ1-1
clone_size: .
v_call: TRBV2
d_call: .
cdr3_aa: CASSDVNMNTEAFF
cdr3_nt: TGTGCCAGCAGTGACGTCAACATGAACACTGAAGCTTTCTTT

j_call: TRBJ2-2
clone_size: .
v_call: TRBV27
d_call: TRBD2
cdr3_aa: CASNVRGLAGGPRTGELFF
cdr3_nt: TGTGCCAGTAACGTCCGGGGACTAGCGGGAGGGCCGCGGACCGGGGAGCTGTTTTTT

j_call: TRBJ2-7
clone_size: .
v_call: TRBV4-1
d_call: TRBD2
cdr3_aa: CASSQLAGAYEQYF
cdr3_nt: TGCGCCAGCAGCCAGCTAGCGGGGGCCTACGAGCAGTACTTC

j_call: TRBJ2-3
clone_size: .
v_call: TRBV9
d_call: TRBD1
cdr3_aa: CASSGRQGASTDTQYF
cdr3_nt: TGTGCCAGCAGCGGTCGACAGGGGGCAAGCACAGATACGCAGTATTTT